Below, 18 T cell receptor beta chains from the same sample are listed, as sequenced in a study of early T cells in non-severe SARS-CoV-2 infection. Via MiXCR, TCRdb re-called the 5' RACE reads, giving one row per CDR3 protein. This table has some 90,000 distinct CDR3 sequences, more than 13% appearing once. Sequencing input: whole blood. These receptors were taken from an adult who was a healthcare worker with PCR-confirmed SARS-CoV-2 infection or an uninfected control (not recorded which).

This clonotype appeared a few times. The chain employs TRBV3-1 and TRBJ2-4, with D hard to call. Trimming removed 3 bases from V and 1 base from J, with 10 bases in between. The CDR3 is made up of 15 amino acids. Germline loops: CDR1 LGHDT, CDR2 YNNKEL (reference sequence). CDR3 sequence: CASSQALAAKNIQYF. Written as DNA, the CDR3 is TGTGCCAGCAGCCAGGCCCTGGCGGCCAAAAACATTCAGTACTTC.

This clonotype showed up just a few times. CDR3 sequence reads: CASSGESYNEQFF. CDR3 bases: TGTGCCAGCAGCGGGGAGTCCTACAATGAGCAGTTCTTC. V gene TRBV11-3 combines with J gene TRBJ2-1; perhaps TRBD2 as D (5 bases). The germline gives CDR1 SGHNT, CDR2 YENEEA. This CDR3 comprises 13 residues. Trimming removed 5 bases at V and 1 base at J, with 6 bases between.

The chain employs TRBV19 and TRBJ2-4; possible D gene TRBD2, 5 bases. Germline CDR1 is LNHDA and CDR2 is SQIVND (reference sequence). V shed 7 bases and J shed 6 bases, with 22 bases lying between them. The CDR3 consists of 16 residues. The CDR3 loop reads CASKPTSRGDGNIQYF. Here the CDR3 DNA reads TGTGCCAGTAAACCAACCAGCCGGGGTGATGGAAACATTCAGTACTTC.

This clonotype was counted at least ten times. The chain is built from TRBV9 and TRBJ1-4, with D tentatively TRBD1 (5 bases). CDR1 and CDR2 from the germline V gene are SGDLS and YYNGEE. With 4 bases removed from V and 7 bases from J, the gap between germline ends came to 11 bases. The CDR3 has 13 amino acids. The CDR3 region has the DNA TGTGCCAGCAGCCCGGGACTTATTGAAAAACTGTTTTTT. Encoded protein: CASSPGLIEKLFF.

A word on this clonotype: A read error may produce the germline difference seen at one junction end. The chain carries TRBV4-3 and TRBJ1-1; D may be TRBD1 (6 bases). The CDR3 is 18 amino acids. Looked up from germline, CDR1 is LGHNA and CDR2 is YSLEER. CDR3 sequence: CASSQDPPQGRGGGEAFF. DNA of the CDR3: TGCGCCAGCAGCCAAGATCCCCCACAGGGACGGGGAGGGGGTGAAGCTTTCTTC.

This chain uses TRBV5-1 with TRBJ1-5; D is possibly TRBD1 (6 bases). This CDR3 has 15 amino acids. Trimming shortened V by 0 bases and J by 5 bases, and 12 bases separated the two germline ends. The germline V gene encodes CDR1 SGHRS and CDR2 YFSETQ. The CDR3 spells CASSLDGQPHQPQHF. The CDR3 nucleotides are TGCGCCAGCAGCTTGGACGGACAGCCCCATCAGCCCCAGCATTTT.

This clonotype turned up a few times. V usage is TRBV7-8 and J usage is TRBJ2-3, with D possibly TRBD2 on 5 matching bases. V was trimmed by 0 bases and J by 3 bases, leaving 7 bases between them. This CDR3 comprises 14 residues. CDR1 is SGHVS, CDR2 FQNEAQ, per germline. In nucleotides, the CDR3 is TGTGCCAGCAGCTTAGCGGGAGAAACAGATACGCAGTATTTT. This gives the protein CASSLAGETDTQYF.

A few counts support this clonotype. The rearrangement links TRBV3-1 to TRBJ2-3, with 9 nucleotides matching TRBD1. CDR1 and CDR2 from the germline V gene are LGHDT and YNNKEL (reference sequence). V trimming: 3 bases; J trimming: 6 bases; junction bases outside the gene matches: 7. There are 15 residues in the CDR3. In DNA form, the CDR3 reads TGTGCCAGCAGCCATAGGACAGGGGCTTCCGATACGCAGTATTTT. Translating gives CASSHRTGASDTQYF.

J is TRBJ2-7 and V is TRBV28; D not resolved. There are 14 residues in the CDR3. Trimming removed 3 bases from V and 2 bases from J, with 11 bases in between. CDR1 MDHEN and CDR2 SYDVKM come from the germline V gene. The CDR3 nucleotides read TGTGCCAGCAGTTTTAACAGCAACCCCTACGAGCAGTACTTC. Protein sequence: CASSFNSNPYEQYF. The entire variable domain, with the rest obtained from reference TRBV28 and TRBJ2-7, is as follows: DVKVTQSSRYLVKRTGEKVFLECVQDMDHENMFWYRQDPGLGLRLIYFSYDVKMKEKGDIPEGYSVSREKKERFSLILESASTNQTSMYLCASSFNSNPYEQYFGPGTRLTVT.

The J gene is TRBJ2-6, the V gene TRBV28; possibly TRBD1 for D (6 bases). Germline V CDR1 and CDR2: MDHEN, SYDVKM. V dropped 3 bases and J dropped 4 bases, with 13 bases sitting between them. CDR3 size: 16 residues. DNA of the CDR3: TGTGCCAGCAGTTTGGGGTTGGGGGCCGGGGCCAACGTCCTGACTTTC. The encoded protein is CASSLGLGAGANVLTF.

The sample holds a few counts of this clonotype. The chain links TRBV20-1 to TRBJ1-5, with unresolved D. The V gene lost 5 bases and the J gene lost 0 bases, with 17 bases spanning the gap. CDR3 length: 16 residues. Germline assignment: CDR1 DFQATT and CDR2 SNEGSKA (reference sequence). The CDR3 nucleotides are TGCAGTGCTCCCGGAGGGTACGGTTATAGCAATCAGCCCCAGCATTTT. It is translated as CSAPGGYGYSNQPQHF.

The chain has TRBV6-5 and TRBJ2-2; possibly TRBD2 for D (6 bases). Germline CDR1 MNHEY, CDR2 SVGAGI. Trimming left V 4 bases short and J 1 base short, with 10 bases between. The CDR3 is 15 residues long. CDR3 residues: CASSLGRGNTGELFF. The CDR3 coding sequence is TGTGCCAGCAGTTTAGGGCGGGGGAACACCGGGGAGCTGTTTTTT.

This chain links TRBV27 with TRBJ2-2; TRBD1 matches 7 bases. CDR1 and CDR2 from the germline V gene are MNHEY and SMNVEV (reference sequence). This CDR3 region has 15 residues. The V segment lost 5 bases and the J segment 5 bases; nucleotides outside the gene matches: 8. In DNA, the CDR3 is TGTGCCAGCAGTCTCTGGGACAGCCGTACCGGGGAGCTGTTTTTT. The encoded protein is CASSLWDSRTGELFF.

This clonotype occurred a few times. V usage is TRBV20-1 and J usage is TRBJ1-1; D is possibly TRBD1 (5 bases). The CDR3 consists of 15 residues. Germline lookup yields CDR1 DFQATT and CDR2 SNEGSKA (reference sequence). V lost 2 bases and J 0 bases, leaving 13 bases between the germline ends. CDR3 region: CSARPTVSMNTEAFF. Here the CDR3 DNA reads TGCAGTGCTAGACCGACAGTATCTATGAACACTGAAGCTTTCTTT.

This clonotype has a count of ten or more. The rearrangement uses TRBV18 and TRBJ2-3; D is perhaps TRBD1 or TRBD2 (5 bases each). The CDR3 contains 15 residues. The ends were cut back, 2 bases at V and 4 bases at J, with 13 bases in the middle. Germline CDR1 KGHSH, CDR2 LQKENI. CDR3 sequence (DNA): TGTGCCAGCTCACCAACATCCGGGACCGCAGATACGCAGTATTTT. It is translated as CASSPTSGTADTQYF.

In its sample, this clonotype was seen many times. This chain uses TRBV20-1 with TRBJ2-1, with D maybe TRBD2 (6 bases). V was trimmed by 0 bases and J by 6 bases, leaving 15 bases between them. CDR1 and CDR2 from the germline V gene are DFQATT and SNEGSKA (reference sequence). The CDR3 has 15 amino acids. As DNA, the CDR3 is TGCAGTGCTAGAGAATCGGGACTGGGACGCAATGAGCAGTTCTTC. This gives the protein CSARESGLGRNEQFF.

This clonotype turned up a few times. V gene TRBV20-1 combines with J gene TRBJ1-1; D not certain. The V and J ends lost 4 bases and 0 bases respectively, with 9 bases between them. Germline values: CDR1 DFQATT, CDR2 SNEGSKA (reference sequence). The CDR3 sequence is 13 residues long. In DNA, the CDR3 is TGCAGTGCTACCCAGGTGATGAACACTGAAGCTTTCTTT. Translating it yields CSATQVMNTEAFF.

The sample holds many counts of this clonotype. The chain carries TRBV2 and TRBJ2-7; perhaps TRBD2 as D (5 bases). This CDR3 has 15 amino acids. Deletions cut 4 bases from V and 5 bases from J, with 18 bases between. Germline V gene sequence: CDR1 SNHLY, CDR2 FYNNEI. In nucleotides, the CDR3 is TGTGCCAGCAGTGCGGGAAAACCTTCTTCGCACGAGCAGTACTTC. Residues: CASSAGKPSSHEQYF.